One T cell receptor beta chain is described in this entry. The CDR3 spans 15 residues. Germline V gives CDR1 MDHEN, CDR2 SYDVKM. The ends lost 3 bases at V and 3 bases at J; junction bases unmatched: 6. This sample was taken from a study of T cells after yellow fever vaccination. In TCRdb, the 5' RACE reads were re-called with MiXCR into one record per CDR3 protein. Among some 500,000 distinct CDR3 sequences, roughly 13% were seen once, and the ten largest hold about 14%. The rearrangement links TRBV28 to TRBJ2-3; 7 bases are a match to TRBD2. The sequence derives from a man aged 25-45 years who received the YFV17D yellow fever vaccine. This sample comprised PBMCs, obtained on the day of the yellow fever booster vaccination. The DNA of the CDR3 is TGTGCCAGCAGTTTGAGTCCGGGAGGAACAGATACGCAGTATTTT. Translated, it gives CASSLSPGGTDTQYF.